The 11 T cell receptor beta chains below were found in one sample sequenced in a study of blood T cell repertoires in COVID-19. Repertoires were generated with immunoSEQ multiplex PCR, while TCRdb's copy carries only in-frame clones and drops some. The table includes 100,000 to 150,000 clones, more than 80% detected once. What was sequenced was peripheral blood. These receptors were obtained from a woman aged 80 or older with COVID-19, enrolled during active disease.

V gene TRBV4-1 combines with J gene TRBJ1-5; 7 bases are shared with TRBD1. This CDR3 is 15 amino acids long. Germline V lookup: CDR1 MGHRA, CDR2 YSYEKL. V lost 0 bases, J lost 5 bases, and 4 bases stayed unmatched. CDR3 sequence: CASSQEGQEDQPQHF. The CDR3 DNA reads as TGCGCCAGCAGCCAAGAAGGACAGGAGGATCAGCCCCAGCATTTT.

In this sample, this clone turned up once. The V call is TRBV7-9, the J call TRBJ2-7; D might be TRBD1 (5 bases). The CDR3 extends over 13 amino acids. Germline loops: CDR1 SEHNR, CDR2 FQNEAQ (reference sequence). Trimming took off 5 bases at V and 2 bases at J, with 10 bases between the two ends. The CDR3 region is CASSGQGTYEQYF. In DNA form, the CDR3 reads TGTGCCAGCAGCGGGCAGGGTACCTACGAGCAGTACTTC. The full variable domain, in which reference TRBV7-9 and TRBJ2-7 provide the parts outside the CDR3, is DTGVSQNPRHKITKRGQNVTFRCDPISEHNRLYWYRQTLGQGPEFLTYFQNEAQLEKSRLLSDRFSAERPKGSFSTLEIQRTEQGDSAMYLCASSGQGTYEQYFGPGTRLTVT.

This chain uses TRBV5-1 with TRBJ2-7; 7 nucleotides match TRBD1. The V gene's germline CDR1 is SGHRS and CDR2 YFSETQ. This CDR3 region has 14 residues. V was clipped by 4 bases and J by 3 bases; unmatched bases: 7. CDR3 sequence (DNA): TGCGCCAGCAGCCCGACAGGGATCTTCTACGAGCAGTACTTC. Translating it yields CASSPTGIFYEQYF.

The chain joins TRBV4-1 to TRBJ2-7, with TRBD2 identical over 12 bases. The CDR3 spans 15 residues. Germline trimming cut 1 base from V and 7 bases from J; bases unmatched to any gene: 5. Germline assignment: CDR1 MGHRA and CDR2 YSYEKL. The CDR3: CASSQVLAGGREQYF. DNA for the CDR3: TGCGCCAGCAGCCAAGTGCTAGCGGGAGGGCGGGAGCAGTACTTC.

V gene TRBV2 combines with J gene TRBJ2-7, with D maybe TRBD1 (7 bases). Trimming stripped 8 bases from V and 0 bases from J, with 14 bases between. The CDR3 is made up of 14 amino acids. Germline CDR1 and CDR2: SNHLY and FYNNEI. CDR3 in DNA: TGTGCCAGCTCCCGACAGGGAGGCTCCTACGAGCAGTACTTC. This translates into CASSRQGGSYEQYF.

This sequence joins TRBV6-5 and TRBJ1-1, with 8 nucleotides matching TRBD1. Trimming at V came to 6 bases and at J to 0 bases, leaving 3 bases not matched to a gene. In germline, CDR1 is MNHEY, CDR2 SVGAGI. The CDR3 is 14 amino acids. The CDR3 protein is CASRGTGVNTEAFF. DNA for the CDR3: TGTGCCAGCAGGGGGACAGGTGTGAACACTGAAGCTTTCTTT.

The genes are TRBV7-9 and TRBJ2-5, with 10 nucleotides matching TRBD1. The V gene end was trimmed by 1 base and the J gene end by 5 bases; junction bases not matched to a gene: 4. This CDR3 is built from 15 residues. CDR1 and CDR2 from the germline V gene are SEHNR and FQNEAQ (reference sequence). The DNA of the CDR3 is TGTGCCAGCAGCTTAGGGACAGGGGGGTTTGAGACCCAGTACTTC. Its protein product is CASSLGTGGFETQYF.

V is TRBV11-1 and J is TRBJ2-7; the D gene is possibly TRBD1 (5 bases). Per the germline V gene, CDR1 is SGHAT and CDR2 is FQDESV (reference sequence). There are 14 residues in the CDR3. Trimming took 3 bases from V and 5 from J, leaving 14 bases between them. DNA of the CDR3: TGTGCCAGCAGCTTCCCCAACAGGTACCACGAGCAGTACTTC. Translation gives CASSFPNRYHEQYF.

This CDR3 reads CSVPLNPGVGVNTEAFF. CDR3 nucleotides: TGCAGCGTTCCACTGAACCCAGGGGTAGGGGTGAACACTGAAGCTTTCTTT. The rearrangement uses TRBV29-1 and TRBJ1-1, with a tentative D call TRBD1 (6 bases). Trimming removed 5 bases from V and 0 bases from J, with 22 bases in between. The germline V gene has CDR1 SQVTM and CDR2 ANQGSEA. The CDR3 spans 17 residues.

This chain uses TRBV7-2 with TRBJ2-7; TRBD1 aligns across 7 bases. The germline V gene has CDR1 SGHTA and CDR2 FQGNSA. V gave up 5 bases and J gave up 0 bases; unmatched junction bases: 7. The CDR3 extends over 15 amino acids. The CDR3 is CASSQKGAGSYEQYF. CDR3 DNA sequence: TGTGCCAGCAGCCAGAAGGGGGCAGGCTCCTACGAGCAGTACTTC. The variable domain in full, with the rest retrieved from reference TRBV7-2 and TRBJ2-7, is GAGVSQSPSNKVTEKGKDVELRCDPISGHTALYWYRQSLGQGLEFLIYFQGNSAPDKSGLPSDRFSAERTGGSVSTLTIQRTQQEDSAVYLCASSQKGAGSYEQYFGPGTRLTVT.

The V gene is TRBV5-1, the J gene TRBJ2-1; the match to TRBD1 covers 7 bases. V dropped 2 bases and J dropped 8; count of bases not matched to a gene: 13. There are 16 residues in the CDR3. Looked up from germline, CDR1 is SGHRS and CDR2 is YFSETQ. CDR3 coding DNA: TGCGCCAGCAGCTTCTTCCGGGACAGAGAAACGGATGAGCAGTTCTTC. Translating gives CASSFFRDRETDEQFF.